This T cell receptor beta chain came from a study of T cell responses to AZD1222 COVID-19 vaccine. The CDR3 is made up of 17 amino acids. Measured with immunoSEQ multiplex PCR; TCRdb has only the in-frame clones, and not every one. The sample yields approximately 90,000 clones, around 90% seen once. This TCR came from an adult in good health. The chain has TRBV21-1 and TRBJ1-4. TRBV21-1 is deemed a pseudogene. Sequencing was performed on peripheral blood, taken on day 0 of AZD1222 vaccination. In DNA form, the CDR3 reads TGTGCCAGCAGCAAAGAAGACCTTAGGGGGAGGGGAGAAAAACTGTTTTTT. Its translation: CASSKEDLRGRGEKLFF.